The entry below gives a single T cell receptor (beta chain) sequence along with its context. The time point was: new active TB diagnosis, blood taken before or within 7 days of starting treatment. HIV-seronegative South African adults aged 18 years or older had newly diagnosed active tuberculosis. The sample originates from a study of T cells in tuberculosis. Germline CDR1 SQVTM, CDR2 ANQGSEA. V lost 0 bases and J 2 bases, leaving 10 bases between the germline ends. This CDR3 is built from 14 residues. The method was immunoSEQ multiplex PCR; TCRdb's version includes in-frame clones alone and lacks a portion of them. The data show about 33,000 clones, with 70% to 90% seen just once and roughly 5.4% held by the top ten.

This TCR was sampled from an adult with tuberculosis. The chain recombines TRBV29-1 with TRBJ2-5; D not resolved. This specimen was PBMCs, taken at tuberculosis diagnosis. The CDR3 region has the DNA TGCAGCGTTGAAGATCCGTGGCAGCAAGAGACCCAGTACTTC. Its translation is CSVEDPWQQETQYF.